These 22 T cell receptor beta chains originate from one sample sequenced in a study of PD-1 blockade in classical Hodgkin lymphoma. Time point denoted: cycle 4 day 1 (C4D1), after more than 5 weeks of nivolumab. In every patient, relapse followed autologous stem cell transplantation, while exposure to brentuximab vedotin differed. Libraries were prepared by immunoSEQ multiplex PCR; TCRdb keeps only in-frame clonotypes and omits some of them. The data contain some 58,000 clones, just over 90% of them singletons. The input for sequencing was peripheral blood mononuclear cells (PBMCs), taken before the fourth cycle of nivolumab. The origin of the receptors is a human donor with classical Hodgkin lymphoma.

This clone was found once. This rearrangement joins TRBV4-1 to TRBJ2-1; tentatively, D is TRBD1 (6 bases). V dropped 1 base and J dropped 2 bases, with 9 bases sitting between them. This CDR3 is 15 amino acids long. Germline V gives CDR1 MGHRA, CDR2 YSYEKL. The CDR3, as DNA: TGCGCCAGCAGCCAAGTGGGGGCCACCTACAATGAGCAGTTCTTC. Residues: CASSQVGATYNEQFF.

The J gene is TRBJ2-1, the V gene TRBV9; 9 nucleotides line up with TRBD2. The ends lost 4 bases at V and 8 bases at J; junction bases unmatched: 10. There are 15 residues in the CDR3. Germline assignment: CDR1 SGDLS and CDR2 YYNGEE. The CDR3 bases are TGTGCCAGCAGCCCGGGCGGGAGGGCCCTCGATGAGCAGTTCTTC. Amino acids: CASSPGGRALDEQFF. Filled out from reference TRBV9 and TRBJ2-1, the complete variable domain reads DSGVTQTPKHLITATGQRVTLRCSPRSGDLSVYWYQQSLDQGLQFLIQYYNGEERAKGNILERFSAQQFPDLHSELNLSSLELGDSALYFCASSPGGRALDEQFFGPGTRLTVL.

The DNA of the CDR3 is TGTGCCAGCAGCTTAGGAGCAAGGGGGCGCGGCGGGGAGCTGTTTTTT. Protein: CASSLGARGRGGELFF. V is TRBV7-8 and J is TRBJ2-2; the match to TRBD1 covers 7 bases. The germline V gene encodes CDR1 SGHVS and CDR2 FQNEAQ. CDR3 length: 16 amino acids. Trimming removed 1 base from V and 7 bases from J; junction bases left unmatched: 9.

This chain uses TRBV5-1 with TRBJ1-5; D is undetermined. The germline V gene has CDR1 SGHRS and CDR2 YFSETQ. The CDR3 sequence is 16 residues long. Deletions cut 0 bases from V and 5 bases from J, with 15 bases between. The CDR3 here is CASSLAENTRDQPQHF. The CDR3 DNA sequence: TGCGCCAGCAGCTTGGCGGAGAATACACGGGATCAGCCCCAGCATTTT.

The V gene is TRBV19, the J gene TRBJ1-1; tentative D call: TRBD1 (6 bases). Trimming stripped 5 bases from V and 1 base from J, with 11 bases between. Germline-derived CDR1 and CDR2 are LNHDA and SQIVND (reference sequence). CDR3 length: 14 amino acids. The CDR3 coding sequence is TGTGCCAGTAGTGGGGGGGGCTGGAACACTGAAGCTTTCTTT. Translated: CASSGGGWNTEAFF.

The chain has TRBV5-6 and TRBJ2-5; D remains ambiguous. The length of the CDR3 is 11 residues. Trimming left V 6 bases short and J 5 bases short, with 8 bases between. Looked up from germline, CDR1 is SGHDT and CDR2 is YYEEEE. CDR3 sequence reads: CASTGGETQYF. DNA of the CDR3: TGTGCCAGCACTGGTGGGGAGACCCAGTACTTC.

The J gene is TRBJ2-1, the V gene TRBV5-1, with 13 nucleotides matching TRBD2. CDR1 SGHRS and CDR2 YFSETQ come from the germline V gene. The CDR3 is 16 residues long. Unmatched junction bases numbered 3, after V lost 0 bases and J lost 6 bases. The CDR3, as DNA: TGCGCCAGCAGCTTGGCCGGGACTAGCGGGGTCAATGAGCAGTTCTTC. Translating gives CASSLAGTSGVNEQFF.

The rearrangement links TRBV4-1 to TRBJ2-3; D is perhaps TRBD1 or TRBD2 (5 bases each). Germline V gene sequence: CDR1 MGHRA, CDR2 YSYEKL. V was trimmed by 4 bases and J by 3 bases, leaving 26 bases between them. CDR3 length equals 19 residues. CDR3 amino acids: CASSPRLTSKEGLTDTQYF. The DNA of the CDR3 is TGCGCCAGCAGCCCCCGGCTAACGAGTAAAGAGGGGCTGACAGATACGCAGTATTTT.

This chain links TRBV18 with TRBJ1-2, with D perhaps matching TRBD1 (6 bases). CDR1 and CDR2 from the germline V gene are KGHSH and LQKENI. V was trimmed by 5 bases and J by 3 bases, leaving 16 bases between them. This CDR3 is 15 amino acids long. This CDR3 is CASSVDRTRDYGYTF. The DNA for the CDR3 is TGTGCCAGCTCAGTAGACAGGACGAGAGACTATGGCTACACCTTC. The entire variable domain, with the rest obtained from reference TRBV18 and TRBJ1-2, is as follows: NAGVMQNPRHLVRRRGQEARLRCSPMKGHSHVYWYRQLPEEGLKFMVYLQKENIIDESGMPKERFSAEFPKEGPSILRIQQVVRGDSAAYFCASSVDRTRDYGYTFGSGTRLTVV.

The CDR3 DNA follows: TGTGCCAGCAGCTTAGAATACGAGCAGTACTTC. It yields the protein CASSLEYEQYF. The chain joins TRBV7-9 to TRBJ2-7; D is unresolved. The CDR3 consists of 11 residues. Germline assignment: CDR1 SEHNR and CDR2 FQNEAQ (reference sequence). Trimming took 1 base from V and 4 from J, leaving 2 bases between them. Together with reference TRBV7-9 and TRBJ2-7, the CDR3 gives the full variable domain: DTGVSQNPRHKITKRGQNVTFRCDPISEHNRLYWYRQTLGQGPEFLTYFQNEAQLEKSRLLSDRFSAERPKGSFSTLEIQRTEQGDSAMYLCASSLEYEQYFGPGTRLTVT.

This clone was seen repeatedly, ten times or more. The V gene is TRBV7-2, the J gene TRBJ2-3; possibly TRBD1 for D (7 bases). The V gene lost 7 bases and the J gene lost 6 bases, with 29 bases spanning the gap. CDR1 is SGHTA and CDR2 is FQGNSA in the germline V gene. The CDR3 loop spans 18 amino acids. CDR3 loop: CASTPQGGPPVGHDTQYF. The CDR3 nucleotides read TGTGCCAGCACCCCCCAGGGGGGCCCTCCTGTGGGGCATGATACGCAGTATTTT.

This clone was seen once. The chain uses TRBV19 and TRBJ1-6; the D gene is possibly TRBD1 (5 bases). The V and J ends lost 1 base and 5 bases respectively, with 6 bases between them. Germline V gives CDR1 LNHDA, CDR2 SQIVND (reference sequence). This CDR3 contains 14 residues. The DNA of the CDR3 is TGTGCCAGTAGTATAGGACAGCATAATTCACCCCTCCACTTT. Its protein product is CASSIGQHNSPLHF. Filled out from reference TRBV19 and TRBJ1-6, the complete variable domain reads DGGITQSPKYLFRKEGQNVTLSCEQNLNHDAMYWYRQDPGQGLRLIYYSQIVNDFQKGDIAEGYSVSREKKESFPLTVTSAQKNPTAFYLCASSIGQHNSPLHFGNGTRLTVT.

V is TRBV18 and J is TRBJ2-6; no clear D. The V end was cut by 2 bases, the J end by 0 bases, with 14 bases between. Germline V gene lookup returns CDR1 KGHSH and CDR2 LQKENI. The CDR3 contains 18 residues. CDR3 bases: TGTGCCAGCTCACCATTCGGGTCACTAAGCTCTGGGGCCAACGTCCTGACTTTC. As protein: CASSPFGSLSSGANVLTF.

The chain joins TRBV28 to TRBJ2-1; no definite D call. Germline assignment: CDR1 MDHEN and CDR2 SYDVKM. Trimming took 5 bases from V and 0 from J, leaving 14 bases between them. The CDR3 sequence is 16 residues long. The CDR3 protein is CASSPAPFRSYNEQFF. The DNA for the CDR3 is TGTGCCAGCAGTCCGGCCCCATTCCGCTCCTACAATGAGCAGTTCTTC.

V is TRBV6-5 and J is TRBJ1-1, with D uncertain. The CDR3 sequence is 14 residues long. Trimming removed 6 bases at V and 1 base at J, with 12 bases between. In germline, CDR1 is MNHEY, CDR2 SVGAGI. CDR3 nucleotide sequence: TGTGCCAGCAGAGATTCGGACGGGAACACTGAAGCTTTCTTT. Residues: CASRDSDGNTEAFF.

V gene TRBV6-1 combines with J gene TRBJ2-5, with 10 bases fitting TRBD1. The V gene end was trimmed by 5 bases and the J gene end by 5 bases; junction bases not matched to a gene: 8. The germline CDR1 and CDR2 sequences are MNHNS and SASEGT. The CDR3 sequence is 15 residues long. The CDR3, as DNA: TGTGCCAGCAGTTTCGGGACAGGGGCTCGGGAGACCCAGTACTTC. It yields the protein CASSFGTGARETQYF.

The chain couples TRBV4-2 to TRBJ1-3; the D is unclear. The germline CDR1 and CDR2 sequences are LGHNA and YNFKEQ. V was trimmed by 5 bases and J by 0 bases, leaving 11 bases between them. The CDR3 covers 15 residues. The chain's CDR3 is CASSLGSGSGNTIYF. The CDR3, as DNA: TGTGCCAGCAGCTTGGGTTCCGGCTCTGGAAACACCATATATTTT.

A remark on this clone: A junction boundary mismatches the germline segment, possibly from a read error. V gene TRBV6-5 combines with J gene TRBJ1-2, with TRBD1 matching over 8 bases. The CDR3 totals 14 residues. Germline-derived CDR1 and CDR2 are MNHEY and SVGAGI. CDR3: CASRGGQETSPYFF. In DNA form, the CDR3 reads TGTGCCAGCAGAGGGGGACAGGAGACCTCCCCTTACTTCTTC.

The CDR3 DNA follows: TGTGCCTGGAGTCCCAACGTGAGGGTGAACAATGAGCAGTTCTTC. It translates to CAWSPNVRVNNEQFF. The chain links TRBV30 to TRBJ2-1; D possibly corresponds to TRBD2 (5 bases). There are 15 residues in the CDR3. Germline V gives CDR1 GTSNPN, CDR2 SVGIG (reference sequence). V was clipped by 2 bases and J by 5 bases, with 16 bases between them.

The V gene is TRBV27, the J gene TRBJ2-1; D is unresolved. Germline V CDR1 and CDR2: MNHEY, SMNVEV (reference sequence). This CDR3 spans 11 amino acids. Trimming shortened V by 5 bases and J by 4 bases, and 3 bases separated the two germline ends. The CDR3 is CASSQYNEQFF. The DNA of the CDR3 is TGTGCCAGCAGTCAATACAATGAGCAGTTCTTC.

This rearrangement joins TRBV7-9 to TRBJ2-7; 8 positions agree with TRBD1. The trim removed 5 bases at V and 4 bases at J, leaving 13 bases unmatched. CDR1 and CDR2 (germline): SEHNR, FQNEAQ (reference sequence). CDR3 length equals 16 residues. This CDR3 is CASSARQGPLFYEQYF. CDR3 nucleotides: TGTGCCAGCAGCGCGAGACAGGGGCCCCTTTTTTACGAGCAGTACTTC.

V usage is TRBV27 and J usage is TRBJ2-7; D uncertain. Looked up from germline, CDR1 is MNHEY and CDR2 is SMNVEV (reference sequence). V lost 5 bases, J lost 7 bases, and 12 bases lay in between. The CDR3 totals 12 residues. As DNA, the CDR3 is TGTGCCAGCAGTGGCTCTTCAGTGGAGCAGTACTTC. Its translation is CASSGSSVEQYF.